The rows below give T cell receptor beta chains drawn from one sample of a study of HIV-infected patients and healthy controls. TCRdb reanalysed the 5' RACE reads using MiXCR and keeps one entry per CDR3 protein. The data show 15,000 to 20,000 distinct CDR3 sequences, around 10% seen once. The sequenced material came from blood. Receptor source: an adult in good health. The CDR3 runs from the conserved cysteine through the conserved F or W. A D gene is named only where the DNA matches it firmly. Where a row states a size, it is once, few, many or the class of an expanded clone; other rows omit it.

j_call | d_call | v_call | clone_size | cdr3_aa | cdr3_nt
TRBJ2-7 | TRBD1 | TRBV27 | many | CASSRTGGHEQYF | TGTGCCAGCAGCCGGACAGGAGGACACGAGCAGTACTTC
TRBJ2-2 | . | TRBV24-1 | medium-sized | CATSDLRDTGELFF | TGTGCCACCAGTGATTTGCGGGACACCGGGGAGCTGTTTTTT
TRBJ2-1 | . | TRBV6-4 | many | CASGGGSEGEQFF | TGTGCCAGCGGTGGGGGAAGTGAAGGTGAGCAGTTCTTC
TRBJ2-2 | . | TRBV19 | . | CASSIFAQSTGELFF | TGTGCCAGTAGTATATTCGCACAGTCGACCGGGGAGCTGTTTTTT
TRBJ1-1 | TRBD1 | TRBV5-1 | medium-sized | CASSTTGGSGPLTEAFF | TGCGCCAGCAGCACGACAGGGGGCAGCGGCCCTTTGACTGAAGCTTTCTTT
TRBJ1-5 | TRBD1 | TRBV5-1 | many | CASSLVAGGNQPQHF | TGCGCCAGCAGCTTGGTTGCAGGGGGTAATCAGCCCCAGCATTTT
TRBJ1-5 | . | TRBV18 | many | CASSPLDSNQPQHF | TGTGCCAGCTCACCGTTGGACAGCAATCAGCCCCAGCATTTT
TRBJ2-1 | . | TRBV18 | many | CASSPSPRRAPYNEQFF | TGTGCCAGCTCACCAAGCCCGCGAAGGGCCCCCTACAATGAGCAGTTCTTC
TRBJ1-2 | . | TRBV20-1 | medium-sized | CSAPGLDYGYTF | TGCAGTGCTCCAGGTCTAGACTATGGCTACACCTTC
TRBJ1-6 | . | TRBV6-6 | many | CASSYGTNSPLHF | TGTGCCAGCAGTTACGGGACGAATTCACCCCTCCACTTT
TRBJ2-1 | . | TRBV11-2 | few | CASSRAAKTYNEQFF | TGTGCCAGCAGCCGAGCGGCAAAGACCTACAATGAGCAGTTCTTC
TRBJ2-3 | TRBD1 | TRBV6-4 | many | CASRDRAHTDTQYF | TGTGCCAGCAGGGACAGGGCACACACAGATACGCAGTATTTT
TRBJ2-1 | TRBD2 | TRBV20-1 | medium-sized | CSAKGPGLADHNEQFF | TGCAGTGCAAAGGGACCTGGACTAGCGGACCACAATGAGCAGTTCTTC
TRBJ2-5 | TRBD2 | TRBV6-6 | many | CASSSRGGQETQYF | TGTGCCAGCAGTTCGCGGGGGGGCCAAGAGACCCAGTACTTC
TRBJ2-5 | . | TRBV11-2 | . | CASSLSRTLLGAQYF | TGTGCCAGCAGCTTATCTAGGACTCTCCTTGGGGCCCAGTACTTC
TRBJ1-3 | . | TRBV7-9 | many | CASSWGDGSQGYGNTIYF | TGTGCCAGCAGCTGGGGGGACGGAAGTCAGGGATACGGAAACACCATATATTTT
TRBJ1-5 | . | TRBV15 | many | CATSSLGQIDQPQHF | TGTGCCACCAGCAGCCTAGGACAGATAGATCAGCCCCAGCATTTT
TRBJ2-4 | TRBD1 | TRBV7-8 | medium-sized | CASSLDRAVAKNIQYF | TGTGCCAGCAGCCTTGACAGGGCGGTTGCCAAAAACATTCAGTACTTC
TRBJ1-5 | . | TRBV20-1 | many | CSAREQGNQPQHF | TGCAGTGCTAGAGAGCAGGGGAATCAGCCCCAGCATTTT
TRBJ2-3 | . | TRBV2 | medium-sized | CASSEGFQRSTDTQYF | TGTGCCAGCAGTGAAGGGTTCCAGCGGAGCACAGATACGCAGTATTTT
TRBJ2-7 | TRBD1 | TRBV18 | many | CASSRSGGEQYF | TGTGCCAGCTCACGCTCAGGGGGCGAGCAGTACTTC
TRBJ2-3 | . | TRBV7-8 | once | CASSLTGIADTQYF | TGTGCCAGCAGCTTAACTGGGATCGCAGATACGCAGTATTTT
TRBJ1-4 | TRBD1 | TRBV5-5 | many | CASSPRDRTDEKLFF | TGTGCCAGCAGTCCGCGGGACAGGACCGATGAAAAACTGTTTTTT
TRBJ2-1 | TRBD1 | TRBV4-1 | many | CASSQEDRQPLYNEQFF | TGCGCCAGCAGCCAAGAGGACAGGCAACCTCTCTACAATGAGCAGTTCTTC
TRBJ2-3 | TRBD2 | TRBV12-3/TRBV12-4 | . | CASSPRTSGGATDTQYF | TGTGCCAGCAGCCCAAGGACTAGCGGGGGGGCAACAGATACGCAGTATTTT
TRBJ2-5 | . | TRBV29-1 | medium-sized | CSVGQPETQYF | TGCAGCGTTGGGCAACCCGAGACCCAGTACTTC
TRBJ2-5 | . | TRBV7-9 | medium-sized | CASSLLYETQYF | TGTGCCAGCAGCTTACTTTACGAGACCCAGTACTTC
TRBJ2-3 | TRBD2 | TRBV12-3/TRBV12-4 | . | CASRWGTSGSDTQYF | TGTGCCAGCAGGTGGGGGACTAGCGGGAGTGATACGCAGTATTTT
TRBJ2-3 | . | TRBV7-2 | many | CASSLGGGYTDTQYF | TGTGCCAGCAGCTTAGGAGGGGGGTACACAGATACGCAGTATTTT
TRBJ2-7 | TRBD2 | TRBV4-1 | many | CASSQDFLAGDSYEQYF | TGCGCCAGCAGCCAAGATTTCCTAGCGGGGGACTCCTACGAGCAGTACTTC
TRBJ2-2 | . | TRBV4-3 | few | CASSQEGGRGTGELFF | TGCGCCAGCAGCCAAGAAGGTGGGAGAGGGACCGGGGAGCTGTTTTTT
TRBJ1-6 | . | TRBV20-1 | many | CSAKRDLNSPLHF | TGCAGTGCTAAACGGGACCTCAATTCACCCCTCCACTTT
TRBJ1-1 | . | TRBV18 | medium-sized | CASSPFGGRNTEAFF | TGTGCCAGCTCACCCTTCGGGGGAAGGAACACTGAAGCTTTCTTT